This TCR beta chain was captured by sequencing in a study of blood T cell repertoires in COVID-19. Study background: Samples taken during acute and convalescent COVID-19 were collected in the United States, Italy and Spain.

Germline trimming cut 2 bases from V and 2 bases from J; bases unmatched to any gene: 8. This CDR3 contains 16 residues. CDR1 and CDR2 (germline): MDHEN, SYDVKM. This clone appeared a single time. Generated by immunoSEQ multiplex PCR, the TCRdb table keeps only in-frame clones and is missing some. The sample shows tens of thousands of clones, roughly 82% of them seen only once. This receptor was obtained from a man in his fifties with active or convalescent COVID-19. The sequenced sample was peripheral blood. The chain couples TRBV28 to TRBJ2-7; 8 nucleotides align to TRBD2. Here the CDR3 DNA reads TGTGCCAGCAGTTTAGGTGGCGGGGGGACACCCTACGAGCAGTACGTC. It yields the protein CASSLGGGGTPYEQYV.